This T cell receptor beta chain was profiled in a study of blood T cell repertoires in COVID-19. On the study more broadly: PBMCs, B-cell-depleted T cells, or T cells were the source of the cDNA or gDNA that made up the material.

The germline gives CDR1 DFQATT, CDR2 SNEGSKA (reference sequence). Trimming stripped 3 bases from V and 5 bases from J, with 7 bases between. The CDR3 extends over 11 amino acids. Authors' analysis steps: Reference gene primer amplification in the assay estimated nucleated cell counts. The method was immunoSEQ multiplex PCR; TCRdb's version includes in-frame clones alone and lacks a portion of them. V and J calls and clone size come straight from that table; D and trimming were deduced from the DNA. The sample shows some 460,000 clones, 70% to 90% of them seen only once. The receptor was derived from a woman aged 18-35 years with acute COVID-19. The gene calls are TRBV20-1 and TRBJ1-2; D is unresolved. The sequenced sample consisted of PBMCs or T cells enriched from blood (not recorded which). The CDR3 nucleotides read TGCAGTGCTAGTGCAGTTTATGGCTACACCTTC. Translated: CSASAVYGYTF.